Below, 7 T cell receptor beta chains from the same sample are listed, as sequenced in a study of siplizumab effects on memory and regulatory T cells. Here immunoSEQ multiplex PCR was the method, and the copy in TCRdb shows in-frame clones only, minus some. The table shows 110,000 or so clones, with about 90% occurring only once. The sequenced sample was Tregs sorted from blood. The source of these receptors is a human donor in good health.

The V and J genes are TRBV7-9 and TRBJ2-7, with TRBD1 identical over 12 bases. The CDR3 covers 17 residues. Germline V CDR1 and CDR2: SEHNR, FQNEAQ (reference sequence). J was trimmed by 5 bases and V by 2 bases; bases with no gene match: 10. The CDR3 reads CASSLFALGQGANEQYF. The CDR3, as DNA: TGTGCCAGCAGCTTATTTGCCCTGGGACAGGGGGCCAACGAGCAGTACTTC. Full variable domain (missing parts from reference TRBV7-9 and TRBJ2-7): DTGVSQNPRHKITKRGQNVTFRCDPISEHNRLYWYRQTLGQGPEFLTYFQNEAQLEKSRLLSDRFSAERPKGSFSTLEIQRTEQGDSAMYLCASSLFALGQGANEQYFGPGTRLTVT.

V usage is TRBV27 and J usage is TRBJ1-3; D ambiguous. Germline CDR1 reads MNHEY; CDR2 reads SMNVEV (reference sequence). CDR3 length: 14 residues. The ends were cut back, 6 bases at V and 3 bases at J, with 12 bases in the middle. CDR3 in DNA: TGTGCCAGCAGAGCCCCCGGGTATGGAAACACCATATATTTT. It codes for CASRAPGYGNTIYF.

The rearrangement joins TRBV9 to TRBJ2-1; D might be TRBD2 (5 bases). The CDR3 runs 14 residues. V lost 3 bases, J lost 7 bases, and 14 bases lay in between. Germline-derived CDR1 and CDR2 are SGDLS and YYNGEE. CDR3 DNA: TGTGCCAGCAGCGATTGGGCGGGTAGTAATGAGCAGTTCTTC. Translation: CASSDWAGSNEQFF.

A single count supports this clone. The junction and the germline gene differ at one end; a read error may be behind it. The V call is TRBV7-7, the J call TRBJ2-1; 10 bases are shared with TRBD2. This CDR3 region has 15 residues. Looked up from germline, CDR1 is SSHAT and CDR2 is FNYEAQ (reference sequence). CDR3 protein: CASSLLAGIINEQFF. CDR3 sequence (DNA): TGTGCTAGCAGCTTACTAGCGGGAATTATAAATGAGCAGTTCTTC.

The chain uses TRBV6-5 and TRBJ2-3; D not resolved. Germline CDR1 MNHEY, CDR2 SVGAGI. The CDR3 is made up of 14 amino acids. V shed 6 bases and J shed 0 bases, with 10 bases lying between them. The CDR3, as DNA: TGTGCCAGCAGCTATCGGGCTAGCACAGATACGCAGTATTTT. Amino acids: CASSYRASTDTQYF.

CDR3 protein: CASSEGDGAYEQYF. The DNA of the CDR3 is TGTGCCAGCAGTGAAGGGGACGGCGCCTACGAGCAGTACTTC. J is TRBJ2-7 and V is TRBV25-1; D may correspond to TRBD1 or TRBD2 (5 bases each). The CDR3 length is 14 residues. V gave up 2 bases and J gave up 2 bases, with 10 bases separating them. Germline CDR1 MGHDK, CDR2 SYGVNS.

The genes are TRBV7-9 and TRBJ2-5, with 9 nucleotides matching TRBD2. This CDR3 spans 18 amino acids. CDR1 is SEHNR, CDR2 FQNEAQ, per germline (reference sequence). Trimming took 2 bases from V and 4 from J; bases not matched to a gene: 14. CDR3 in amino acids: CASSLPGQREAVRETQYF. In DNA form, the CDR3 reads TGTGCCAGCAGCTTACCGGGCCAGCGGGAGGCCGTGAGAGAGACCCAGTACTTC.